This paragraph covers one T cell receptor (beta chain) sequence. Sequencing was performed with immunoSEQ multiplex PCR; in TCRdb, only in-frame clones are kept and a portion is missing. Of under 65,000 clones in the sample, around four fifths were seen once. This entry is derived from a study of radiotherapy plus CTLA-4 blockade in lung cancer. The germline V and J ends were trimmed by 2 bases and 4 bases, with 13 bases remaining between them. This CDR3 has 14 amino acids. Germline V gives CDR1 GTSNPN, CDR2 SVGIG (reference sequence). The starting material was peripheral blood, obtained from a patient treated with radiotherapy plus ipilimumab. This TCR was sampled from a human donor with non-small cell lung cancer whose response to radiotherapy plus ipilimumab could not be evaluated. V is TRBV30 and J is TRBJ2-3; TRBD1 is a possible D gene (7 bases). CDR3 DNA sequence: TGTGCCTGGAGTACGCAGGGGGGATCAGATACGCAGTATTTT. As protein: CAWSTQGGSDTQYF.